This TCR beta chain was captured by sequencing in a study of patients and donors after allogeneic stem cell transplantation. TCRdb analysed the RT-PCR reads with MiXCR anew, one entry per CDR3 protein. The sample has hundreds of thousands of distinct CDR3 sequences; 16% are singletons. This CDR3 contains 11 residues. The V end lost 5 bases, the J end lost 4 bases, and 8 bases lay between the germline ends. The V gene's germline CDR1 is SQVTM and CDR2 ANQGSEA. This chain uses TRBV29-1 with TRBJ1-1; D uncertain. This TCR came from a human donor who was either an allogeneic HSCT recipient or a stem cell or donor lymphocyte infusion donor (not recorded which). It is not recorded whose cells these are; they may come from a transplant donor. The sample consisted of blood, either unsorted or a sorted T cell fraction (not recorded which). The CDR3: CSVKGGTEAFF. The DNA for the CDR3 is TGCAGCGTTAAGGGAGGCACTGAAGCTTTCTTT.